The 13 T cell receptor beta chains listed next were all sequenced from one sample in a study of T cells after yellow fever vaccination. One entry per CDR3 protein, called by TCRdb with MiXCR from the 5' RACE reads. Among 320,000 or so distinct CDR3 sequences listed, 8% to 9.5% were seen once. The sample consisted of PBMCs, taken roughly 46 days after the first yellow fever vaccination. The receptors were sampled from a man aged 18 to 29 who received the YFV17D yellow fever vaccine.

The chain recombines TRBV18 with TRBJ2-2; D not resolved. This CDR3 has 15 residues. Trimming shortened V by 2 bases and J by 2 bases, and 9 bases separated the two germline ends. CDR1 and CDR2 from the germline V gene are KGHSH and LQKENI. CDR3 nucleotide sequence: TGTGCCAGCTCACCATCACAGAAAAACACCGGGGAGCTGTTTTTT. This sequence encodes CASSPSQKNTGELFF.

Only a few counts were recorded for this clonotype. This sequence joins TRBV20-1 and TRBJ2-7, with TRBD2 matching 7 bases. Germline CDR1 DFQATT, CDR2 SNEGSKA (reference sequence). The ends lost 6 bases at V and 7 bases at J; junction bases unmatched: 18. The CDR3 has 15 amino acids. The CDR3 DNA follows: TGCAGTGCCCGGCCCCCCGGGACTATCCTAGAGGAGCAGTACTTC. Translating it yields CSARPPGTILEEQYF.

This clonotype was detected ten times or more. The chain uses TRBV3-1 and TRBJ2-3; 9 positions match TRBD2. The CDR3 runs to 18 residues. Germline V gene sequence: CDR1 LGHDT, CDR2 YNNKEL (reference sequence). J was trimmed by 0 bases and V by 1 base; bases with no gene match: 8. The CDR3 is CASSQGETSGLSTDTQYF. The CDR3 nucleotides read TGTGCCAGCAGCCAAGGGGAGACTAGCGGATTGAGCACAGATACGCAGTATTTT.

CDR3 residues: CASSYFPDREANEKLFF. For the CDR3, the DNA is TGTGCCAGCAGTTACTTCCCGGACAGGGAAGCTAATGAAAAACTGTTTTTT. The J gene is TRBJ1-4, the V gene TRBV6-5, with 8 bases lining up with TRBD1. Trimming took 1 base from V and 3 from J; bases not matched to a gene: 7. The CDR3 has 17 amino acids. Germline lookup yields CDR1 MNHEY and CDR2 SVGAGI.

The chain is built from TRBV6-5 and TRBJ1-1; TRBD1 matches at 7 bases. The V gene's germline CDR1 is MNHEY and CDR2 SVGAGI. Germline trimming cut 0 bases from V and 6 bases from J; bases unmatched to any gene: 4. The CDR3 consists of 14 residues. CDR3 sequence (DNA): TGTGCCAGCAGTTACTCTCGCAGGGGGTCTGAAGCTTTCTTT. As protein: CASSYSRRGSEAFF.

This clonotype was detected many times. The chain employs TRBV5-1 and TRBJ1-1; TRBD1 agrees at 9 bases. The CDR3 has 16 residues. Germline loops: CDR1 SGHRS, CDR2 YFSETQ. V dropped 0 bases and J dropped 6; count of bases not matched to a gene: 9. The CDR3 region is CASSLADPGQGAEAFF. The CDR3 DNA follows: TGCGCCAGCAGCTTGGCGGACCCGGGACAGGGCGCTGAAGCTTTCTTT.

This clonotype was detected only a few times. The CDR3 protein is CASSFAGRRETQYF. CDR3 nucleotides: TGTGCCAGCAGTTTCGCGGGGCGTAGGGAGACCCAGTACTTC. The V call is TRBV27, the J call TRBJ2-5, with D perhaps matching TRBD2 (6 bases). Germline V CDR1 and CDR2: MNHEY, SMNVEV (reference sequence). V gave up 3 bases and J gave up 5 bases, with 13 bases separating them. The CDR3 covers 14 residues.

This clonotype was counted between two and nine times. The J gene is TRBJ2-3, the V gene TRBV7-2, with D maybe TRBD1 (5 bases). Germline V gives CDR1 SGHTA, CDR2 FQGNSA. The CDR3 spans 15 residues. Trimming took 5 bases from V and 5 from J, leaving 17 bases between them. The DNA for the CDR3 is TGTGCCAGCAGCACGCGACAGTTCACCGGAGATACGCAGTATTTT. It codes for CASSTRQFTGDTQYF. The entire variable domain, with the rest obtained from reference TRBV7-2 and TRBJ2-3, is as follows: GAGVSQSPSNKVTEKGKDVELRCDPISGHTALYWYRQSLGQGLEFLIYFQGNSAPDKSGLPSDRFSAERTGGSVSTLTIQRTQQEDSAVYLCASSTRQFTGDTQYFGPGTRLTVL.

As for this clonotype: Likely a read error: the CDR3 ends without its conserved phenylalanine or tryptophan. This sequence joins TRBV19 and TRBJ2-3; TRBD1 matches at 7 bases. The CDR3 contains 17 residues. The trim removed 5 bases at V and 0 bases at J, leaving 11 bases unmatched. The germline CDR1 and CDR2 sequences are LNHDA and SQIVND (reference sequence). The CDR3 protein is CASSSDRQGASTDTQYS. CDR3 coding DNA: TGTGCCAGTAGTTCAGACCGACAGGGAGCTAGCACAGATACGCAGTATTCT.

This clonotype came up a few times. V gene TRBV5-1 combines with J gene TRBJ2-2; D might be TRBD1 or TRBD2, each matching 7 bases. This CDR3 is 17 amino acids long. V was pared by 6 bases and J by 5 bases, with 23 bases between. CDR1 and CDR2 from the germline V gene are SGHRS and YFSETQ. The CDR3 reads CASTQKGGDSRTGELFF. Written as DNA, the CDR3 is TGCGCCAGCACCCAAAAAGGGGGGGACAGTCGGACCGGGGAGCTGTTTTTT.

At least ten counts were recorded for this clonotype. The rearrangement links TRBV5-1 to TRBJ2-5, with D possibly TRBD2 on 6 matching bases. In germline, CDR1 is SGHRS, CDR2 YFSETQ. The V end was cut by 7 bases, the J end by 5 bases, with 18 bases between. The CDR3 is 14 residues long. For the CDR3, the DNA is TGCGCCAGCGCCCTTGGGGGGATGAGGGAGACCCAGTACTTC. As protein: CASALGGMRETQYF.

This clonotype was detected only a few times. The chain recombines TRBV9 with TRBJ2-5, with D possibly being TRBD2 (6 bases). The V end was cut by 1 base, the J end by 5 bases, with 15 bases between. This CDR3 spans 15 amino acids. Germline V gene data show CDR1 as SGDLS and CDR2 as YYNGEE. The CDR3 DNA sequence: TGTGCCAGCAGCGTATCGGGAGATTCTTGGGAGACCCAGTACTTC. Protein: CASSVSGDSWETQYF.

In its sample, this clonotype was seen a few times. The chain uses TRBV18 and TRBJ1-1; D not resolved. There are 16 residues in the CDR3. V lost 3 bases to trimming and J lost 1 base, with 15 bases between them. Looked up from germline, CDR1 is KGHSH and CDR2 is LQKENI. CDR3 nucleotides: TGTGCCAGCTCACCCCGTGGCGGAACCCAGAACACTGAAGCTTTCTTT. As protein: CASSPRGGTQNTEAFF.